The 25 T cell receptor beta chains reported below all come from one sample, sequenced in a study of control samples from healthy donors and cancer patients. Using immunoSEQ multiplex PCR, the repertoire was profiled, and TCRdb retains in-frame clones only, with some absent. The table shows some 120,000 clones, with 87% occurring only once. Sequenced input: blood. The receptors stem from a man aged 40-55 years in good health.

This rearrangement joins TRBV6-6 to TRBJ2-7; a weak D match, TRBD2 (6 bases). The germline gives CDR1 MNHNY, CDR2 SVGAGI (reference sequence). Trimming took off 2 bases at V and 3 bases at J, with 11 bases between the two ends. The CDR3 covers 14 residues. This CDR3 reads CASSYVGTHYEQYF. DNA for the CDR3: TGTGCCAGCAGTTACGTAGGGACTCACTACGAGCAGTACTTC.

V gene TRBV14 combines with J gene TRBJ1-6; TRBD1 is a possible D gene (6 bases). Looked up from germline, CDR1 is SGHDN and CDR2 is FVKESK. The CDR3 consists of 13 residues. V was shortened by 2 bases and J by 15 bases, with 14 bases between the two germline ends. The CDR3 loop is CASSQHVRGFLHF. CDR3 DNA sequence: TGTGCCAGCAGCCAACACGTCAGGGGTTTCCTCCACTTT.

The V and J genes are TRBV2 and TRBJ2-7; D is unclear. CDR1 is SNHLY and CDR2 is FYNNEI in the germline V gene. The CDR3 has 14 residues. V was trimmed by 10 bases and J by 4 bases, leaving 20 bases between them. CDR3: CATNSDGSQYEQYF. Written as DNA, the CDR3 is TGTGCCACCAATTCCGACGGGTCCCAGTACGAGCAGTACTTC. Full variable domain (outside the CDR3, taken from reference TRBV2 and TRBJ2-7): EPEVTQTPSHQVTQMGQEVILRCVPISNHLYFYWYRQILGQKVEFLVSFYNNEISEKSEIFDDQFSVERPDGSNFTLKIRSTKLEDSAMYFCATNSDGSQYEQYFGPGTRLTVT.

The gene calls are TRBV9 and TRBJ2-1, with D unresolved. This CDR3 comprises 19 residues. CDR1 SGDLS and CDR2 YYNGEE come from the germline V gene. V was cut by 0 bases and J by 0 bases, with 19 bases left in between. CDR3 sequence: CASSVVDAPGASSYNEQFF. CDR3 coding DNA: TGTGCCAGCAGCGTAGTGGACGCTCCTGGCGCCAGCTCCTACAATGAGCAGTTCTTC.

The genes are TRBV19 and TRBJ1-1, with D unclear. V lost 0 bases to trimming and J lost 11 bases, with 13 bases between them. From germline, CDR1 is LNHDA and CDR2 SQIVND (reference sequence). The CDR3 spans 13 residues. The CDR3 region is CASSIDLFGNAFF. The CDR3 nucleotides are TGTGCCAGTAGTATAGATCTATTCGGGAATGCTTTCTTT.

This rearrangement joins TRBV6-5 to TRBJ1-1, with D perhaps matching TRBD1 (5 bases). The germline V gene has CDR1 MNHEY and CDR2 SVGAGI. V gave up 1 base and J gave up 2 bases, with 11 bases separating them. The CDR3 has 15 amino acids. The CDR3 spells CASSYYAGRNTEAFF. CDR3 coding DNA: TGTGCCAGCAGTTACTATGCAGGGAGAAACACTGAAGCTTTCTTT.

This sequence joins TRBV24-1 and TRBJ2-6; a possible D gene is TRBD1 (8 bases). The germline V and J ends were trimmed by 3 bases and 0 bases, with 17 bases remaining between them. The CDR3 is made up of 19 amino acids. In germline, CDR1 is KGHDR, CDR2 SFDVKD. In nucleotides, the CDR3 is TGTGCCACCAGTGATCCGCGGGGGCAGGGGGCCTCTGGGGCCAACGTCCTGACTTTC. It translates to CATSDPRGQGASGANVLTF.

V usage is TRBV5-5 and J usage is TRBJ2-7; no clear D gene. The CDR3 sequence is 15 residues long. The germline V and J ends were trimmed by 4 bases and 0 bases, with 14 bases remaining between them. The germline CDR1 and CDR2 sequences are SGHKS and YYEKEE (reference sequence). The CDR3 sequence is CASSPGRKSSYEQYF. In DNA form, the CDR3 reads TGTGCCAGCAGCCCCGGACGGAAGAGCTCCTACGAGCAGTACTTC.

This chain connects TRBV10-1 to TRBJ1-5, with D unresolved. V lost 7 bases, J lost 7 bases, and 17 bases lay in between. Germline-derived CDR1 and CDR2 are WNHNN and SYGVQD (reference sequence). This CDR3 has 14 residues. CDR3 in DNA: TGCGCCAGCATTCCGGACGGCCTCGGGCAGCCCCAGCATTTT. Translating it yields CASIPDGLGQPQHF.

This clone has just one count. The CDR3 nucleotides are TGTGCCAGCAGTGAAGCGGTAGGGGCAGGAGTCACAGATACGCAGTATTTT. This codes for CASSEAVGAGVTDTQYF. The chain uses TRBV2 and TRBJ2-3; TRBD1 might be the D (5 bases). The CDR3 is 17 amino acids. CDR1 and CDR2 (germline): SNHLY, FYNNEI. V lost 0 bases, J lost 2 bases, and 15 bases lay in between. The variable domain in full, with the rest retrieved from reference TRBV2 and TRBJ2-3, is EPEVTQTPSHQVTQMGQEVILRCVPISNHLYFYWYRQILGQKVEFLVSFYNNEISEKSEIFDDQFSVERPDGSNFTLKIRSTKLEDSAMYFCASSEAVGAGVTDTQYFGPGTRLTVL.

The CDR3 nucleotides read TGCGCCAGCAGCCTGGGGGACAGGGACGCCAACGAGCAGTACTTC. This gives the protein CASSLGDRDANEQYF. The chain carries TRBV5-1 and TRBJ2-7, with 9 bases that match TRBD1. The CDR3 length is 15 residues. CDR1 is SGHRS, CDR2 YFSETQ, per germline. Germline trimming cut 4 bases from V and 5 bases from J; bases unmatched to any gene: 10.

The chain recombines TRBV2 with TRBJ1-4; weak D call: TRBD1 (5 bases). The ends were cut back, 8 bases at V and 2 bases at J, with 12 bases in the middle. Germline V gene sequence: CDR1 SNHLY, CDR2 FYNNEI. The CDR3 is made up of 14 amino acids. The CDR3 nucleotides are TGTGCCAGCTTTCGGAGGGACACTAATGAAAAACTGTTTTTT. Its translation is CASFRRDTNEKLFF. Supplemented by reference TRBV2 and TRBJ1-4, the full variable domain reads EPEVTQTPSHQVTQMGQEVILRCVPISNHLYFYWYRQILGQKVEFLVSFYNNEISEKSEIFDDQFSVERPDGSNFTLKIRSTKLEDSAMYFCASFRRDTNEKLFFGSGTQLSVL.

This clone has a handful of counts. The genes are TRBV24-1 and TRBJ1-5; tentatively, D is TRBD1 (6 bases). Per germline, CDR1 KGHDR and CDR2 SFDVKD. CDR3 length: 16 amino acids. V was trimmed by 4 bases and J by 1 base, leaving 13 bases between them. CDR3 bases: TGTGCCACCAGTGACAACTCTAGGGGGAGCAATCAGCCCCAGCATTTT. It translates to CATSDNSRGSNQPQHF.

The V and J genes are TRBV10-1 and TRBJ1-1; D is undetermined. This CDR3 comprises 13 residues. The V end was cut by 6 bases, the J end by 1 base, with 9 bases between. Germline V gene sequence: CDR1 WNHNN, CDR2 SYGVQD (reference sequence). CDR3 residues: CASRDSQNTEAFF. In DNA form, the CDR3 reads TGCGCCAGCAGGGACTCCCAGAACACTGAAGCTTTCTTT.

The J gene is TRBJ2-1, the V gene TRBV5-1; the D is unclear. Deletions cut 0 bases from V and 8 bases from J, with 6 bases between. The CDR3 is 12 residues long. Germline V gives CDR1 SGHRS, CDR2 YFSETQ. The CDR3 region has the DNA TGCGCCAGCAGCTTGGAAGGCCATGAGCAGTTCTTC. It specifies CASSLEGHEQFF. The entire variable domain, with the rest obtained from reference TRBV5-1 and TRBJ2-1, is as follows: KAGVTQTPRYLIKTRGQQVTLSCSPISGHRSVSWYQQTPGQGLQFLFEYFSETQRNKGNFPGRFSGRQFSNSRSEMNVSTLELGDSALYLCASSLEGHEQFFGPGTRLTVL.

V is TRBV6-5 and J is TRBJ1-1; no clear D. Germline V gene data show CDR1 as MNHEY and CDR2 as SVGAGI. The CDR3 length is 14 residues. With 5 bases removed from V and 0 bases from J, the gap between germline ends came to 10 bases. The CDR3, as DNA: TGTGCCAGCAGTCCCAAGAGCTTGAACACTGAAGCTTTCTTT. As protein: CASSPKSLNTEAFF.

The V call is TRBV21-1, the J call TRBJ2-1; TRBD2, the table's D call, was not compared with the DNA. TRBV21-1 is an annotated pseudogene. The length of the CDR3 is 16 residues. In nucleotides, the CDR3 is TGTGCCAGCAGCAAAGCTGAGCGGGGGGGCCGCGATGAGCAGTTCTTC. This codes for CASSKAERGGRDEQFF.

The genes are TRBV5-6 and TRBJ1-2, with 7 bases lining up with TRBD1. Germline values: CDR1 SGHDT, CDR2 YYEEEE. This CDR3 is 14 amino acids long. The J segment lost 2 bases and the V segment lost 3 bases, leaving 4 bases of the junction unmatched. This CDR3 reads CASSSQGINYGYTF. CDR3 bases: TGTGCCAGCAGCTCACAGGGGATCAACTATGGCTACACCTTC.

The chain employs TRBV7-9 and TRBJ1-6; the D is unclear. With 1 base removed from V and 7 bases from J, the gap between germline ends came to 2 bases. This CDR3 contains 12 residues. Germline CDR1 and CDR2: SEHNR and FQNEAQ (reference sequence). The CDR3 DNA reads TGTGCCAGCAGCTTAGGAAATTCACCCCTCCACTTT. This gives the protein CASSLGNSPLHF.

The genes are TRBV11-3 and TRBJ1-1; D might be TRBD1 (5 bases). Trimming removed 1 base at V and 6 bases at J, with 21 bases between. Germline V gives CDR1 SGHNT, CDR2 YENEEA. This CDR3 has 17 residues. The CDR3 spells CASSLGASGARRAEAFF. The CDR3 bases are TGTGCCAGCAGCTTAGGAGCGAGCGGGGCCCGGAGGGCTGAAGCTTTCTTT.

The gene calls are TRBV10-1 and TRBJ1-4, with no clear D. Between the trimmed V and J ends, which lost 0 bases and 11 bases, there was a span of 10 bases. CDR1 WNHNN and CDR2 SYGVQD come from the germline V gene (reference sequence). The CDR3 contains 13 residues. DNA for the CDR3: TGCGCCAGCAGTGAGTCTGGCAGAGGGAAACTGTTTTTT. Translation gives CASSESGRGKLFF.

The chain recombines TRBV18 with TRBJ1-6; 9 bases fit TRBD1. This CDR3 has 13 residues. V shed 3 bases and J 12 bases; nucleotides not matched to a gene: 3. CDR1 is KGHSH, CDR2 LQKENI, per germline. The CDR3, as DNA: TGTGCCAGCTCACCCGGGACAGGGCAACCCCTCCACTTT. Translated, it gives CASSPGTGQPLHF.

The rearrangement links TRBV6-4 to TRBJ1-2; TRBD1 is a possible D gene (5 bases). CDR1 is MRHNA and CDR2 is SNTAGT in the germline V gene. V was cut by 0 bases and J by 2 bases, with 7 bases left in between. This CDR3 comprises 14 residues. CDR3 DNA sequence: TGTGCCAGCAGTGACTCGTGGGGGAACTATGGCTACACCTTC. Its translation: CASSDSWGNYGYTF.

The chain joins TRBV20-1 to TRBJ1-1; D remains unclear. The CDR3 has 12 residues. Between the trimmed V and J ends, which lost 3 bases and 7 bases, there was a span of 12 bases. Germline V gene sequence: CDR1 DFQATT, CDR2 SNEGSKA (reference sequence). CDR3 in amino acids: CSASRREVEAFF. For the CDR3, the DNA is TGCAGTGCTAGTCGGAGGGAAGTTGAAGCTTTCTTT.

The V call is TRBV3-1 (or the pseudogene TRBV3-2), the J call TRBJ1-1; TRBD1 matches 8 bases. The CDR3 runs to 18 residues. Looked up from germline, CDR1 is LGHDT and CDR2 is YNNKEL (reference sequence). The V segment lost 4 bases and the J segment 7 bases; nucleotides outside the gene matches: 20. The CDR3 sequence: CASSPLVGQGPRTGEAFF. CDR3 bases: TGTGCCAGCAGCCCCCTAGTAGGACAGGGCCCCCGGACCGGTGAAGCTTTCTTT.